Presented here are 10 T cell receptor beta chains from one specimen sequenced in a study of human T cells and chemical hapten exposure. Time point of the sample: patch test 3, about 24 weeks after DPC sensitization. Treatment meaning: therapeutic diphenylcyclopropenone sensitization with weekly scalp DPC. From the RACE reads, TCRdb called clonotypes with MiXCR, one entry per CDR3 protein. The sample lists 62,000 or so distinct CDR3 sequences, approximately 9.9% seen once, with about 2.5% in the top ten. Sequencing used whole blood, obtained in connection with sensitization to the hapten diphenylcyclopropenone (DPC). The receptors shown here come from a woman aged 25 to 39 with alopecia areata. Some clones in this sample may be carry-over from other donors' samples.

A few counts support this clonotype. The chain is built from TRBV7-2 and TRBJ2-1; 9 bases map to TRBD2. V trimming: 0 bases; J trimming: 6 bases; junction bases outside the gene matches: 6. The V gene's germline CDR1 is SGHTA and CDR2 FQGNSA. The CDR3 runs 16 residues. The CDR3 here is CASSLAFSGGFNEQFF. The CDR3 bases are TGTGCCAGCAGCTTAGCCTTTAGCGGGGGTTTCAATGAGCAGTTCTTC. Variable domain in full (rest from reference TRBV7-2 and TRBJ2-1): GAGVSQSPSNKVTEKGKDVELRCDPISGHTALYWYRQSLGQGLEFLIYFQGNSAPDKSGLPSDRFSAERTGGSVSTLTIQRTQQEDSAVYLCASSLAFSGGFNEQFFGPGTRLTVL.

This clonotype showed up just a few times. The chain is built from TRBV3-2 and TRBJ1-3; TRBD1 is taken as the D call from the table, unchecked against the DNA. TRBV3-2 is a pseudogene. CDR3 length equals 21 residues. CDR3 residues: CASSQDSWEDRPNHSGNTIYF. The CDR3 DNA sequence: TGTGCCAGCAGCCAAGATTCTTGGGAGGACAGGCCCAACCACTCTGGAAACACCATATATTTT.

This clonotype was observed many times. The chain carries TRBV28 and TRBJ1-2; D is possibly TRBD1 (6 bases). The germline V gene encodes CDR1 MDHEN and CDR2 SYDVKM. The CDR3 loop spans 13 amino acids. The V and J ends lost 6 bases and 4 bases respectively, with 12 bases between them. The CDR3 DNA reads as TGTGCCAGCAGCCAGGGGCGAAGCTATGGCTACACCTTC. Its translation: CASSQGRSYGYTF.

This clonotype was detected only a few times. This rearrangement joins TRBV11-3 to TRBJ2-5; 7 nucleotides match TRBD1. The J segment lost 4 bases and the V segment lost 6 bases, leaving 11 bases of the junction unmatched. The CDR3 is 15 amino acids. Looked up from germline, CDR1 is SGHNT and CDR2 is YENEEA. The CDR3 sequence is CASSTGALNRETQYF. DNA for the CDR3: TGTGCCAGCAGTACAGGGGCTTTGAATCGAGAGACCCAGTACTTC.

This clonotype occurred a few times. The rearrangement links TRBV6-1 to TRBJ1-3; D is ambiguous. Germline assignment: CDR1 MNHNS and CDR2 SASEGT. The germline V and J ends were trimmed by 2 bases and 3 bases, with 11 bases remaining between them. This CDR3 comprises 15 residues. The CDR3 sequence: CASSELPAIGNTIYF. CDR3 DNA: TGTGCCAGCAGTGAATTACCAGCGATTGGAAACACCATATATTTT.

This clonotype was detected ten times or more. V is TRBV3-1 and J is TRBJ2-5; D possibly corresponds to TRBD2 (6 bases). Trimming removed 5 bases from V and 6 bases from J, with 22 bases in between. This CDR3 has 16 amino acids. The germline CDR1 and CDR2 sequences are LGHDT and YNNKEL (reference sequence). This CDR3 is CASSARLGTADKTQYF. In nucleotides, the CDR3 is TGTGCCAGCAGCGCCCGACTAGGAACGGCCGACAAGACCCAGTACTTC.

The chain has TRBV4-3 and TRBJ1-3; D may be TRBD1 (6 bases). V dropped 0 bases and J dropped 1 base, with 10 bases sitting between them. CDR1 is LGHNA and CDR2 is YSLEER in the germline V gene. CDR3 length equals 16 residues. CDR3: CASSQEWGLSGNTIYF. CDR3 coding DNA: TGCGCCAGCAGCCAAGAGTGGGGGCTATCTGGAAACACCATATATTTT.

The chain links TRBV11-1 to TRBJ2-7; TRBD1 matches 7 bases. Germline-derived CDR1 and CDR2 are SGHAT and FQDESV (reference sequence). V lost 5 bases and J lost 1; bases outside the gene matches: 8. There are 15 residues in the CDR3. The CDR3 region has the DNA TGTGCCAGCAGCGTCCGGGACAGTTTATCCTACGAGCAGTACTTC. Translated: CASSVRDSLSYEQYF.

This clonotype was seen repeatedly, ten times or more. The rearrangement joins TRBV7-6 to TRBJ2-7; D remains ambiguous. CDR1 is SGHVS and CDR2 is FNYEAQ in the germline V gene. The CDR3 extends over 14 amino acids. V lost 5 bases and J lost 0, with 11 bases in between. The CDR3 loop is CASSAAPGSYEQYF. CDR3 DNA sequence: TGTGCCAGCAGCGCCGCCCCCGGCTCCTACGAGCAGTACTTC. Looking up the rest from reference TRBV7-6 and TRBJ2-7 gives the full variable domain: GAGVSQSPRYKVTKRGQDVALRCDPISGHVSLYWYRQALGQGPEFLTYFNYEAQQDKSGLPNDRFSAERPEGSISTLTIQRTEQRDSAMYRCASSAAPGSYEQYFGPGTRLTVT.

The rearrangement uses TRBV6-5 and TRBJ1-1; D may be TRBD1 (6 bases). The CDR3 loop spans 13 amino acids. Per germline, CDR1 MNHEY and CDR2 SVGAGI. Trimming stripped 7 bases from V and 11 bases from J, with 20 bases between. The CDR3 spells CASTQGGSRKAFF. The CDR3 DNA sequence: TGTGCCAGCACCCAAGGGGGATCCCGAAAGGCTTTCTTT.